This T cell receptor (beta chain) was recovered during a study of control samples from healthy donors and cancer patients (dated by TCRdb to about 2020). Preparation of the library involved the immunoSEQ multiplex PCR assay. Here the immuneACCESS table is served through TCRdb, limited to in-frame sequences with V and J called. Missing clones are a known gap in these copies; in checked studies unresolved V genes cover under half, and the rest lacks a known reason. Here the sample has 75,000 to 95,000 clones; around nine tenths occur a single time. Roughly 3.4% of the sample belongs to the ten largest clones. As to this clone: Its antigen specificity is not known. The sample holds no much larger clone one base away, and base qualities are not on file.

Reading the germline V gene (reference sequence) gives CDR1 MNHNY and CDR2 SVGAGI. Germline trimming: 8 bases from V, 2 bases from J; junction bases outside gene matches: 8. The cysteine opens and the phenylalanine closes a CDR3 of 14 amino acids. Only the CDR3 portion is preserved as DNA: 42 bases, with reading frame beginning at the first base. The chain employs TRBV6-6 and TRBJ2-5, and 7 junction bases match TRBD1. Sample: blood. This clonotype originated in a woman in her late teens or twenties in good health. The CDR3 region: CASFAAQGQETQYF. The nucleotide sequence reads TGTGCCAGCTTTGCGGCACAGGGGCAAGAGACCCAGTACTTC.